This T cell receptor beta chain was sequenced for a study of T cells in localized non-small cell lung cancer. Regarding the study as a whole: Uninvolved nearby lung showed the greatest T cell clonality, exceeding that found in tumor. Across samples, adjacent lung featured a median roughly 62 of the top 100 tumor clones. Heterogeneity cannot be ruled out, as sequencing used one tumor region only.

Only in-frame clones appear in the TCRdb table, and some are missing; sequencing was by immunoSEQ multiplex PCR. The sample has more than 9,000 clones, 48% seen once. Remarks on this clone: The antigen remains unidentified.

This specimen consisted of lymph node tissue, obtained before any cancer treatment. This clonotype was obtained from a woman aged 35-70 years with stage II squamous cell lung carcinoma.

CDR3 nucleotide sequence: TGTGCCTGGACCCTGTCGTACCAAGAGACCCAGTACTTC. As protein: CAWTLSYQETQYF. V is TRBV30 and J is TRBJ2-5; unclear D gene. Germline V gives CDR1 GTSNPN, CDR2 SVGIG (reference sequence). Deletions cut 4 bases from V and 0 bases from J, with 9 bases between. The CDR3 has 13 residues.